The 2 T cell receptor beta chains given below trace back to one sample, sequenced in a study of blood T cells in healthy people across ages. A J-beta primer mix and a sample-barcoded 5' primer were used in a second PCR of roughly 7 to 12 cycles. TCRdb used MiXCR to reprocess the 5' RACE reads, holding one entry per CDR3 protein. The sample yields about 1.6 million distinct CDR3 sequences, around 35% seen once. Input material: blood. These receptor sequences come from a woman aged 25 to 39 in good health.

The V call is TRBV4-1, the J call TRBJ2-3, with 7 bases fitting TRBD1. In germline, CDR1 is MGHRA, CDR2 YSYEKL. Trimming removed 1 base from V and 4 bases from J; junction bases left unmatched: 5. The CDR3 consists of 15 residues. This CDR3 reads CASSQVPQGADTQYF. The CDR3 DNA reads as TGCGCCAGCAGCCAAGTGCCCCAGGGGGCAGATACGCAGTATTTT.

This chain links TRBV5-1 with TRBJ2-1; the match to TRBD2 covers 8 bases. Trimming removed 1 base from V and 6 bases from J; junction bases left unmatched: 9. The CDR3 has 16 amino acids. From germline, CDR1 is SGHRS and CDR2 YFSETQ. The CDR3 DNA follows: TGCGCCAGCAGCTTGACTAGCGGACAGACGGGCAATGAGCAGTTCTTC. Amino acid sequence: CASSLTSGQTGNEQFF.